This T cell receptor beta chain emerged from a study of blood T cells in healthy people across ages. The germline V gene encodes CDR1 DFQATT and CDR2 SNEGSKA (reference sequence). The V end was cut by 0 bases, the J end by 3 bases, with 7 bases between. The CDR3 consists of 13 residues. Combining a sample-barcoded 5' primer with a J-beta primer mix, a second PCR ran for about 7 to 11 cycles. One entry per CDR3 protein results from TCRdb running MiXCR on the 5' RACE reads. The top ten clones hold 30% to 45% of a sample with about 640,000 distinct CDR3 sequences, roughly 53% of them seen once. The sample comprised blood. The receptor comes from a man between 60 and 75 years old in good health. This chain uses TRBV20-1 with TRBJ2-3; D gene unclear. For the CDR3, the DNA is TGCAGTGCTAGAGATACCGGGACAGATACGCAGTATTTT. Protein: CSARDTGTDTQYF.